Each of the 21 T cell receptor beta chains below was sequenced from the same sample in a study of shared clonotypes between healthy human individuals (dated by TCRdb to about 2020). The library was made by the immunoSEQ multiplex PCR assay. Held by TCRdb, this immuneACCESS table contains in-frame sequences only and omits some clones. Under half of the omission traces to an unresolved V gene where checked; the cause of the rest is unknown. The sample records fewer than 3 million clones, 92% of which are singletons. The ten largest clones add up to more than 0.35% of the sample. Sequenced: naive CD4+ T cells from PBMCs. The sample's cell subset or site label, decoded: CD45RA+ positively selected. These receptors were obtained from a man younger than 35 in good health. Some clones in this sample may be carry-over from other donors' samples.

The CDR3 coding sequence is TGTGCCAGCAGCTTAGGGGGCCCGTTTATCCCCGGGGAGCTGTTTTTT. Residues: CASSLGGPFIPGELFF. The chain is built from TRBV13 and TRBJ2-2; D remains ambiguous. The CDR3 consists of 16 residues. Trimming pared 0 bases from V and 6 bases from J, leaving 14 bases between. The germline gives CDR1 PRHDT, CDR2 FYEKMQ (reference sequence). Filled out from reference TRBV13 and TRBJ2-2, the complete variable domain reads AAGVIQSPRHLIKEKRETATLKCYPIPRHDTVYWYQQGPGQDPQFLISFYEKMQSDKGSIPDRFSAQQFSDYHSELNMSSLELGDSALYFCASSLGGPFIPGELFFGEGSRLTVL.

This clone was detected only once. DNA for the CDR3: TGTGCCAGCAGGACGACAGGGGGCCCCGGAGCTTTCTTT. It encodes CASRTTGGPGAFF. This chain connects TRBV6-1 to TRBJ1-1; 10 positions match TRBD1. The CDR3 covers 13 residues. With 6 bases clipped from V and 10 bases from J, the junction kept 8 bases outside the gene matches. Per the germline V gene, CDR1 is MNHNS and CDR2 is SASEGT.

The chain joins TRBV5-8 to TRBJ1-2; a possible D gene is TRBD1 (5 bases). The CDR3 loop spans 15 amino acids. Trimming shortened V by 5 bases and J by 8 bases, and 22 bases separated the two germline ends. Germline CDR1 reads SGHTS; CDR2 reads YDEGEE. Here the CDR3 reads CASSLEEGTVAGYTF. CDR3 bases: TGTGCCAGCAGTCTGGAAGAAGGGACGGTCGCCGGCTACACCTTC.

The gene calls are TRBV9 and TRBJ1-2; D uncertain. Trimming removed 4 bases at V and 0 bases at J, with 13 bases between. The CDR3 is made up of 15 amino acids. Germline V gives CDR1 SGDLS, CDR2 YYNGEE. The CDR3 DNA is TGTGCCAGCAGCCCCCACCGGGATACTAACTATGGCTACACCTTC. This sequence encodes CASSPHRDTNYGYTF.

The rearrangement uses TRBV14 and TRBJ2-2; D not resolved. This CDR3 region has 14 residues. CDR1 SGHDN and CDR2 FVKESK come from the germline V gene. Trimming removed 0 bases from V and 7 bases from J, with 9 bases in between. CDR3 region: CASSQEVGYGELFF. The CDR3, as DNA: TGTGCCAGCAGCCAAGAAGTGGGGTACGGGGAGCTGTTTTTT.

The chain uses TRBV7-8 and TRBJ2-5; TRBD2 is a possible D gene (5 bases). The CDR3 totals 16 residues. The V gene lost 5 bases and the J gene lost 4 bases, with 20 bases spanning the gap. The germline gives CDR1 SGHVS, CDR2 FQNEAQ. The CDR3 loop is CASSHTGGGVGETQYF. CDR3 sequence (DNA): TGTGCCAGCAGCCATACCGGAGGCGGAGTGGGAGAGACCCAGTACTTC.

The rearrangement uses TRBV11-2 and TRBJ2-1; D is ambiguous. CDR3 size: 15 residues. Per the germline V gene, CDR1 is SGHAT and CDR2 is FQNNGV. Trimming shortened V by 4 bases and J by 4 bases, and 14 bases separated the two germline ends. This CDR3 reads CASSSQTKPYNEQFF. The CDR3 DNA is TGTGCCAGCAGCTCGCAGACAAAGCCTTACAATGAGCAGTTCTTC. The whole variable domain, filled in from reference TRBV11-2 and TRBJ2-1, reads EAGVAQSPRYKIIEKRQSVAFWCNPISGHATLYWYQQILGQGPKLLIQFQNNGVVDDSQLPKDRFSAERLKGVDSTLKIQPAKLEDSAVYLCASSSQTKPYNEQFFGPGTRLTVL.

This chain joins TRBV5-6 and TRBJ2-1, with 16 positions matching TRBD2. The germline V gene has CDR1 SGHDT and CDR2 YYEEEE. The CDR3 covers 18 residues. V lost 4 bases to trimming and J lost 3 bases; unmatched junction nucleotides: 7. CDR3 residues: CASSRGLAGGPYYNEQFF. The CDR3 DNA sequence: TGTGCCAGCAGCAGGGGACTAGCGGGAGGGCCGTACTACAATGAGCAGTTCTTC.

This clone was counted a single time. The chain uses TRBV7-9 and TRBJ1-6; perhaps TRBD1 as D (6 bases). The CDR3 consists of 15 residues. V dropped 5 bases and J dropped 5 bases, with 13 bases sitting between them. Germline values: CDR1 SEHNR, CDR2 FQNEAQ (reference sequence). CDR3 in DNA: TGTGCCAGCAGCGCCACAGGGATTAATAATTCACCCCTCCACTTT. Translated: CASSATGINNSPLHF.

The chain links TRBV6-5 to TRBJ1-2; TRBD1 agrees at 7 bases. CDR1 is MNHEY, CDR2 SVGAGI, per germline. Trimming at V came to 2 bases and at J to 7 bases, leaving 13 bases not matched to a gene. CDR3 size: 16 residues. The CDR3 sequence: CASSYRQGSRDTGYTF. In DNA, the CDR3 is TGTGCCAGCAGTTACAGACAGGGCAGCAGAGATACTGGCTACACCTTC.

V usage is TRBV7-2 and J usage is TRBJ2-5; TRBD1 aligns across 7 bases. CDR1 is SGHTA, CDR2 FQGNSA, per germline. This CDR3 region has 13 residues. J lost 7 bases, V lost 2 bases, and 4 bases had no gene match. The CDR3 DNA follows: TGTGCCAGCAGCTTACTACCAGGGGGGACCCAGTACTTC. This gives the protein CASSLLPGGTQYF.

This clone has just one count. The chain couples TRBV9 to TRBJ2-5, with TRBD2 identical over 7 bases. The CDR3 runs 16 residues. Germline values: CDR1 SGDLS, CDR2 YYNGEE. Unmatched junction bases numbered 9, after V lost 4 bases and J lost 0 bases. As DNA, the CDR3 is TGTGCCAGCAGCCCCAACTTACTAGCGAACCAAGAGACCCAGTACTTC. The encoded protein is CASSPNLLANQETQYF.

The chain couples TRBV27 to TRBJ1-2; D gene uncertain. Germline V gene sequence: CDR1 MNHEY, CDR2 SMNVEV (reference sequence). The CDR3 consists of 17 residues. Trimming pared 5 bases from V and 5 bases from J, leaving 24 bases between. The CDR3 protein is CASSPNPDMFPRYGYTF. The CDR3 DNA is TGTGCCAGCAGTCCCAACCCCGACATGTTTCCCCGATATGGCTACACCTTC.

This clone has only one observation. This chain connects TRBV14 to TRBJ1-6; TRBD1 might be the D (5 bases). CDR1 SGHDN and CDR2 FVKESK come from the germline V gene. V was pared by 4 bases and J by 19 bases, with 14 bases between. There are 11 residues in the CDR3. DNA for the CDR3: TGTGCCAGCAGCCGGGGCCTCGGTAAGCACTTT. Its protein is CASSRGLGKHF. Full variable domain (remainder filled in from reference TRBV14 and TRBJ1-6): EAGVTQFPSHSVIEKGQTVTLRCDPISGHDNLYWYRRVMGKEIKFLLHFVKESKQDESGMPNNRFLAERTGGTYSTLKVQPAELEDSGVYFCASSRGLGKHFGNGTRLTVT.

This chain joins TRBV28 and TRBJ2-1, with 12 bases matching TRBD2. With 6 bases clipped from V and 5 bases from J, the junction kept 5 bases outside the gene matches. The germline CDR1 and CDR2 sequences are MDHEN and SYDVKM. The CDR3 runs 15 residues. The CDR3 coding sequence is TGTGCCAGCAGCCCTAGCGGGAGGGCCCACAATGAGCAGTTCTTC. Amino acids: CASSPSGRAHNEQFF.

The J gene is TRBJ1-5, the V gene TRBV6-4; D remains unclear. The CDR3 consists of 14 residues. The V and J ends lost 5 bases and 0 bases respectively, with 8 bases between them. Germline loops: CDR1 MRHNA, CDR2 SNTAGT. The CDR3 sequence is CASSLPDSNQPQHF. The CDR3 DNA reads as TGTGCCAGCAGTTTACCGGATAGCAATCAGCCCCAGCATTTT.

This chain links TRBV18 with TRBJ1-3; D is ambiguous. The V and J ends lost 4 bases and 0 bases respectively, with 7 bases between them. There are 14 residues in the CDR3. Germline V gene data show CDR1 as KGHSH and CDR2 as LQKENI. CDR3: CASSRGSSGNTIYF. The CDR3, as DNA: TGTGCCAGCTCACGAGGGAGCTCTGGAAACACCATATATTTT. Based on the CDR3 plus reference TRBV18 and TRBJ1-3, the full variable domain is NAGVMQNPRHLVRRRGQEARLRCSPMKGHSHVYWYRQLPEEGLKFMVYLQKENIIDESGMPKERFSAEFPKEGPSILRIQQVVRGDSAAYFCASSRGSSGNTIYFGEGSWLTVV.

The chain is built from TRBV18 and TRBJ2-7; 9 bases agree with TRBD1. After removal of 4 bases from V and 7 bases from J, the junction contained 14 bases not matched to a gene. Germline CDR1 reads KGHSH; CDR2 reads LQKENI. This CDR3 has 16 residues. DNA of the CDR3: TGTGCCAGCTCACTAAATAAGAACCCGACAGGGGGAGAGCAGTACTTC. It translates to CASSLNKNPTGGEQYF.

This chain uses TRBV7-3 with TRBJ1-1; D perhaps matches TRBD1 (5 bases). Between the trimmed V and J ends, which lost 1 base and 3 bases, there was a span of 9 bases. The CDR3 runs 14 residues. Germline V CDR1 and CDR2: SGHTA, FQGTGA. CDR3 DNA sequence: TGTGCCAGCAGCTTAAAGGGGTCTGACACTGAAGCTTTCTTT. It specifies CASSLKGSDTEAFF.

This chain connects TRBV7-9 to TRBJ2-7; no firm D call. Germline CDR1 reads SEHNR; CDR2 reads FQNEAQ (reference sequence). V was trimmed by 6 bases and J by 2 bases, leaving 14 bases between them. The CDR3 contains 14 residues. Written as DNA, the CDR3 is TGTGCCAGCAGTACATACAGAGACACCTACGAGCAGTACTTC. It encodes CASSTYRDTYEQYF.

The genes are TRBV5-1 and TRBJ1-1; a weak D match, TRBD1 (5 bases). This CDR3 spans 13 amino acids. The V gene's germline CDR1 is SGHRS and CDR2 YFSETQ. V was pared by 3 bases and J by 1 base, with 7 bases between. The CDR3 DNA sequence: TGCGCCAGCAGCTACCAGGGGAACACTGAAGCTTTCTTT. This encodes CASSYQGNTEAFF.